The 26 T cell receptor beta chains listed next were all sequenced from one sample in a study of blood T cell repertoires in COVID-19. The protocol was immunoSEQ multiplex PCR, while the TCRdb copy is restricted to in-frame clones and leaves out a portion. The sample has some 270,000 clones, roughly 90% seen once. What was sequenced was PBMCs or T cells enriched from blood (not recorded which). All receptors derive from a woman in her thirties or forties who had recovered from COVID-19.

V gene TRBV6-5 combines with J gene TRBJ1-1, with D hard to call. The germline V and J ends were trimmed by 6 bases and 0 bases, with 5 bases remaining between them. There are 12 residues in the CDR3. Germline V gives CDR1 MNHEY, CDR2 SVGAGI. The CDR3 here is CASRTVNTEAFF. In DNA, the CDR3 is TGTGCCAGCAGAACTGTGAACACTGAAGCTTTCTTT.

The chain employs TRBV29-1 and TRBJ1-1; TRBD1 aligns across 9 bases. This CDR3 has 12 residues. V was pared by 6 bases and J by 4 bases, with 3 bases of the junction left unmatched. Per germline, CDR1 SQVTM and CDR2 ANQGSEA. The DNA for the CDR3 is TGCAGCGTGGGACAGGGAACCACTGAAGCTTTCTTT. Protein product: CSVGQGTTEAFF.

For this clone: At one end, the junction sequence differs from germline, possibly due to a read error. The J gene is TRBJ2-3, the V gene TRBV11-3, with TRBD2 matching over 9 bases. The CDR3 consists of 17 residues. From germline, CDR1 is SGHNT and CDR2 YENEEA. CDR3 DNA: TGTGCCAGCAGATTAGGGGCTAGCGGGGCTGGCACAGATACGCAGTATTTT. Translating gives CASRLGASGAGTDTQYF.

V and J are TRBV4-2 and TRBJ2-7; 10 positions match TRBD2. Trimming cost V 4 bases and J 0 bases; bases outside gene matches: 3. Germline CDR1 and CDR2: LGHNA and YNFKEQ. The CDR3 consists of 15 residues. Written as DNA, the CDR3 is TGTGCCAGCAGCCTCGCTAGCGGGAGCTCCTACGAGCAGTACTTC. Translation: CASSLASGSSYEQYF.

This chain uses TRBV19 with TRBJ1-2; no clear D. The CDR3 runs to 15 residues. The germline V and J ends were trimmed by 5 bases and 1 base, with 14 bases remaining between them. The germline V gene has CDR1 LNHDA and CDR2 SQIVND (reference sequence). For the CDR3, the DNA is TGTGCCAGTAGTCTAACGTTCCAGGTTAACTATGGCTACACCTTC. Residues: CASSLTFQVNYGYTF.

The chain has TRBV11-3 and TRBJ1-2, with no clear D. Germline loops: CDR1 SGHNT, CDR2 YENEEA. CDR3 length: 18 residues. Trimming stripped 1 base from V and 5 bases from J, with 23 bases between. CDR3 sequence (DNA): TGTGCCAGCAGCTTAGGGAAAGGTAGGGTTCCGAGCGGATATGGCTACACCTTC. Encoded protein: CASSLGKGRVPSGYGYTF.

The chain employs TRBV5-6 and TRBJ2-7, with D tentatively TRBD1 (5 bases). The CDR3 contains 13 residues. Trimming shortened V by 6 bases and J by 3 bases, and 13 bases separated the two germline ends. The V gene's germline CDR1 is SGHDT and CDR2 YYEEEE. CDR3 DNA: TGTGCCAGCACCAAGACAGAGCTCTACGAGCAGTACTTC. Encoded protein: CASTKTELYEQYF.

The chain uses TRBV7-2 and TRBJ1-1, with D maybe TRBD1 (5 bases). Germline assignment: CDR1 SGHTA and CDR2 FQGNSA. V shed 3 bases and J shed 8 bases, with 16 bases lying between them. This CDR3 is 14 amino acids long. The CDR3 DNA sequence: TGTGCCAGCAGCTTGCAGCCAGGGTTTTTGGAAGCTTTCTTT. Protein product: CASSLQPGFLEAFF.

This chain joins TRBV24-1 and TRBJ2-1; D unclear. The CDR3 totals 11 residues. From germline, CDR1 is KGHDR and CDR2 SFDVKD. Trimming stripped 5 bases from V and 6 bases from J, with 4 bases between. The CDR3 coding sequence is TGTGCCACCAGTGCAGTCAATGAGCAGTTCTTC. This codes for CATSAVNEQFF.

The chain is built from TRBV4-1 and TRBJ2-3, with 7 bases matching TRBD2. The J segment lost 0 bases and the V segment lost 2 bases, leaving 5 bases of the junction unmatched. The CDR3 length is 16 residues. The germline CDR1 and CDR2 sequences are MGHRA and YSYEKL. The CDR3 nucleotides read TGCGCCAGCAGCCAAATCAGCGGGACTAGCACAGATACGCAGTATTTT. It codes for CASSQISGTSTDTQYF.

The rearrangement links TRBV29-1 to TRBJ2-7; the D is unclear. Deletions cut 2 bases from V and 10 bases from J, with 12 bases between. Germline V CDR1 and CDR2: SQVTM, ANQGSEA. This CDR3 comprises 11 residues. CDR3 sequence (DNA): TGCAGCGTTGAATGGGCAGGCTCTCAGTACTTC. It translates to CSVEWAGSQYF.

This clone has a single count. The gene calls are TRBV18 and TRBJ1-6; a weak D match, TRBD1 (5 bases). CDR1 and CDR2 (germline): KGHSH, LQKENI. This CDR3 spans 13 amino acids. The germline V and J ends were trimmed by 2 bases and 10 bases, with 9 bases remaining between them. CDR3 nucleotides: TGTGCCAGCTCACCAGGGGGAGGATCACCCCTCCACTTT. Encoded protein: CASSPGGGSPLHF.

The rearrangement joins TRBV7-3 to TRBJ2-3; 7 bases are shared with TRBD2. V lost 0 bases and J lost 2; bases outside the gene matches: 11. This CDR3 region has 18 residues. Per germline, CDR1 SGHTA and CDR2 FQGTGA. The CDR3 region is CASSLTSGGGGYTDTQYF. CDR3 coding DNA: TGTGCCAGCAGCTTAACCTCAGGCGGGGGAGGATACACAGATACGCAGTATTTT.

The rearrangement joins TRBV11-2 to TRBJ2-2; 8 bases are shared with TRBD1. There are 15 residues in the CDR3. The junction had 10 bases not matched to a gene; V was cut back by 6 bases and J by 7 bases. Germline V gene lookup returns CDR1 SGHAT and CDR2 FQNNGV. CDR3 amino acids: CASRIPGGAGGELFF. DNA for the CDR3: TGTGCCAGCAGGATTCCAGGGGGCGCGGGCGGGGAGCTGTTTTTT.

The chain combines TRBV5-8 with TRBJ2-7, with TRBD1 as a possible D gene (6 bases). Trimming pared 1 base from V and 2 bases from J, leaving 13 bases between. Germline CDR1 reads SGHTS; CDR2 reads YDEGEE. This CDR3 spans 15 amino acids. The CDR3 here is CASSLQAGVAYEQYF. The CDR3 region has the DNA TGTGCCAGCAGCTTGCAGGCAGGGGTGGCCTACGAGCAGTACTTC.

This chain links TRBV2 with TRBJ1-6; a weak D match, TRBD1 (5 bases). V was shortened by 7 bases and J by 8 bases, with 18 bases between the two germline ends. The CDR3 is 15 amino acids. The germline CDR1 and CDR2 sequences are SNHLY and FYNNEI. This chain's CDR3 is CASTGGGYSYSPLHF. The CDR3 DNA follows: TGTGCCAGCACCGGGGGGGGTTACAGTTATTCACCCCTCCACTTT.

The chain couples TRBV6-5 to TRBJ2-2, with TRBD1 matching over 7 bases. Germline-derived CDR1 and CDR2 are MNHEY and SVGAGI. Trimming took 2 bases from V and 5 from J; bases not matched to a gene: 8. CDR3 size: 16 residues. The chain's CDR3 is CASSYIPGQRTGELFF. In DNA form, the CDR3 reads TGTGCCAGCAGTTACATCCCGGGACAGCGAACCGGGGAGCTGTTTTTT.

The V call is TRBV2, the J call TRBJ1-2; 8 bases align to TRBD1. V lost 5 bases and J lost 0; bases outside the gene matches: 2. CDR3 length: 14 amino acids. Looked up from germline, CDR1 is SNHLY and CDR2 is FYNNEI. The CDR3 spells CASSLQGANYGYTF. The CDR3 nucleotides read TGTGCCAGCAGTTTACAGGGGGCTAACTATGGCTACACCTTC.

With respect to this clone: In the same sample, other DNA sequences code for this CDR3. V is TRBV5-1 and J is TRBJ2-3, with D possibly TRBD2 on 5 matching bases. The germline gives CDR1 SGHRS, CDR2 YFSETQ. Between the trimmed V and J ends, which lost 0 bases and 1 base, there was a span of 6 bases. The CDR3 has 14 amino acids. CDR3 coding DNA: TGCGCCAGCAGCTTGGCCGGGGGCACAGATACGCAGTATTTT. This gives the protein CASSLAGGTDTQYF. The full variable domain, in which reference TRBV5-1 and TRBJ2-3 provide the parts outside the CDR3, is KAGVTQTPRYLIKTRGQQVTLSCSPISGHRSVSWYQQTPGQGLQFLFEYFSETQRNKGNFPGRFSGRQFSNSRSEMNVSTLELGDSALYLCASSLAGGTDTQYFGPGTRLTVL.

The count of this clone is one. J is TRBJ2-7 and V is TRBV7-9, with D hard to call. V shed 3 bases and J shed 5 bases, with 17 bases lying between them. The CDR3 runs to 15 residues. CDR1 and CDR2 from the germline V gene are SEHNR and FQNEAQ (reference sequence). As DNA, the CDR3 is TGTGCCAGCAGCTTGCGAGCCGGGTCGCCGGACGAGCAGTACTTC. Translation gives CASSLRAGSPDEQYF. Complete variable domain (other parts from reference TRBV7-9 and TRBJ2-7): DTGVSQNPRHKITKRGQNVTFRCDPISEHNRLYWYRQTLGQGPEFLTYFQNEAQLEKSRLLSDRFSAERPKGSFSTLEIQRTEQGDSAMYLCASSLRAGSPDEQYFGPGTRLTVT.

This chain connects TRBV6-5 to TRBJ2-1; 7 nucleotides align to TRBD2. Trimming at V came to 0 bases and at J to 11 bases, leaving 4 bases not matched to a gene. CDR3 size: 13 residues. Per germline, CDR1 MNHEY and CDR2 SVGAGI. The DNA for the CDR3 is TGTGCCAGCAGTTACTCGGGGACTATAAAGCAGTTCTTC. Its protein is CASSYSGTIKQFF.

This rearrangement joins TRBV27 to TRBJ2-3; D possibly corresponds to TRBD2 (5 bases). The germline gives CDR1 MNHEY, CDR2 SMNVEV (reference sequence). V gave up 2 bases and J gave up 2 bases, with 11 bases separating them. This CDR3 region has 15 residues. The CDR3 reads CASSLGSATTDTQYF. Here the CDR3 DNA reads TGTGCCAGCAGTTTAGGTAGCGCAACCACAGATACGCAGTATTTT.

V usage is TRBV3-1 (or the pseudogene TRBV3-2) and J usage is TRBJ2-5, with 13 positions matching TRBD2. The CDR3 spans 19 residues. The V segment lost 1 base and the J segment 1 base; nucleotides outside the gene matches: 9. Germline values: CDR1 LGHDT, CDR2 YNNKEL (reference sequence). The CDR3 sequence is CASSQGLRLAGGRQETQYF. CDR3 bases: TGTGCCAGCAGCCAAGGACTCCGACTAGCGGGGGGCCGCCAAGAGACCCAGTACTTC.

CDR3 nucleotides: TGTGCCAGTAGCGGGGGGCCAGGGGTGGATTCACCCCTCCACTTT. This codes for CASSGGPGVDSPLHF. This chain joins TRBV19 and TRBJ1-6, with a tentative D call TRBD1 (6 bases). With 6 bases removed from V and 8 bases from J, the gap between germline ends came to 17 bases. Germline CDR1 LNHDA, CDR2 SQIVND (reference sequence). The CDR3 is made up of 15 amino acids.

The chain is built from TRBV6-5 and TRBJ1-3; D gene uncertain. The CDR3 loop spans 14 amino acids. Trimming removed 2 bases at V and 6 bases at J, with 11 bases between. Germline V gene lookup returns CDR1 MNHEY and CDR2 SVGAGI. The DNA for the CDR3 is TGTGCCAGCAGTTACACCCTAGGCGAAAACACCATATATTTT. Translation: CASSYTLGENTIYF.

In DNA, the CDR3 is TGTGCAGTAGGGCGGGGGGCCAGTCAGCCCCAGCATTTT. Translation: CAVGRGASQPQHF. This chain uses TRBV27 with TRBJ1-5; perhaps TRBD1 as D (6 bases). The germline V gene has CDR1 MNHEY and CDR2 SMNVEV (reference sequence). This CDR3 region has 13 residues.